Shown below are 11 T cell receptor beta chains from a single sample sequenced in a study of blood T cell repertoires in COVID-19. Sequenced by immunoSEQ multiplex PCR; TCRdb stores in-frame clones only, minus some. The sample consists of 210,000 or so clones, just over 85% of them appearing once. Sequencing was done on a sample of peripheral blood. The receptors here all came from a man aged 18 to 30 with active or convalescent COVID-19.

The rearrangement links TRBV7-6 to TRBJ2-7; 9 bases agree with TRBD2. Looked up from germline, CDR1 is SGHVS and CDR2 is FNYEAQ. After removal of 5 bases from V and 6 bases from J, the junction contained 8 bases not matched to a gene. The CDR3 covers 14 residues. The CDR3 sequence is CASSPTLAGSEQYF. CDR3 nucleotides: TGTGCCAGCAGCCCCACGCTAGCGGGGAGCGAGCAGTACTTC.

The genes are TRBV6-5 and TRBJ2-1, with 9 bases that match TRBD1. The CDR3 has 14 residues. CDR1 is MNHEY and CDR2 is SVGAGI in the germline V gene. J was trimmed by 8 bases and V by 2 bases; bases with no gene match: 4. CDR3 nucleotides: TGTGCCAGCAGTTACAACAGGGGGCGGGATGAGCAGTTCTTC. Translation gives CASSYNRGRDEQFF.

The genes are TRBV6-4 and TRBJ2-5, with 10 bases that match TRBD2. V gave up 4 bases and J gave up 5 bases; unmatched junction bases: 7. The CDR3 is made up of 15 amino acids. In germline, CDR1 is MRHNA, CDR2 SNTAGT. Here the CDR3 DNA reads TGTGCCAGCAGTGCTATAGCGGGAGGAACGGAGACCCAGTACTTC. The encoded protein is CASSAIAGGTETQYF.

The chain carries TRBV10-2 and TRBJ1-6, with TRBD1 matching 8 bases. Germline CDR1 is WSHSY and CDR2 is SAAADI. The length of the CDR3 is 16 residues. J gave up 3 bases and V 2 bases, and 3 bases lay outside the gene matches. The DNA for the CDR3 is TGCGCCAGCAGTGAGCAAGGGACAGGCTATAATTCACCCCTCCACTTT. Amino acid sequence: CASSEQGTGYNSPLHF.

The chain couples TRBV19 to TRBJ1-1, with 8 bases aligning to TRBD1. Germline CDR1 LNHDA, CDR2 SQIVND (reference sequence). The ends lost 6 bases at V and 3 bases at J; junction bases unmatched: 6. The CDR3 consists of 14 residues. For the CDR3, the DNA is TGTGCCAGTAGCCTCAGACAGGGGTACACTGAAGCTTTCTTT. Its protein product is CASSLRQGYTEAFF. The variable domain in full, with the rest retrieved from reference TRBV19 and TRBJ1-1, is DGGITQSPKYLFRKEGQNVTLSCEQNLNHDAMYWYRQDPGQGLRLIYYSQIVNDFQKGDIAEGYSVSREKKESFPLTVTSAQKNPTAFYLCASSLRQGYTEAFFGQGTRLTVV.

The CDR3 DNA sequence: TGCAGCGTTGGTTGGGCAGGGCCGAACACTGAAGCTTTCTTT. This sequence encodes CSVGWAGPNTEAFF. This chain links TRBV29-1 with TRBJ1-1, with D possibly TRBD1 on 5 matching bases. Per the germline V gene, CDR1 is SQVTM and CDR2 is ANQGSEA. This CDR3 has 14 residues. V lost 4 bases and J 1 base, leaving 13 bases between the germline ends. The variable domain in full, with the rest retrieved from reference TRBV29-1 and TRBJ1-1, is SAVISQKPSRDICQRGTSLTIQCQVDSQVTMMFWYRQQPGQSLTLIATANQGSEATYESGFVIDKFPISRPNLTFSTLTVSNMSPEDSSIYLCSVGWAGPNTEAFFGQGTRLTVV.

V gene TRBV30 combines with J gene TRBJ2-7; 7 bases agree with TRBD2. Looked up from germline, CDR1 is GTSNPN and CDR2 is SVGIG (reference sequence). The junction had 10 bases not matched to a gene; V was cut back by 1 base and J by 7 bases. This CDR3 region has 14 residues. CDR3 nucleotides: TGTGCCTGGAGTGGGGGCGGGAGAGGGCGGGAGCAGTACTTC. Translation gives CAWSGGGRGREQYF.

The chain is built from TRBV27 and TRBJ2-3; 11 bases are a match to TRBD2. Looked up from germline, CDR1 is MNHEY and CDR2 is SMNVEV (reference sequence). The CDR3 runs 20 residues. Losses at the gene ends were 0 bases for V and 8 bases for J; bases not matched to a gene: 19. The CDR3 DNA is TGTGCCAGCAGTTTATCCGTACCCATCCTTAGCGGGAGGGCATCATTTACGCAGTATTTT. Translation: CASSLSVPILSGRASFTQYF.

This clone appeared a single time. The chain recombines TRBV28 with TRBJ1-3; D remains unclear. With 5 bases removed from V and 7 bases from J, the gap between germline ends came to 27 bases. Germline CDR1 MDHEN, CDR2 SYDVKM. The CDR3 spans 18 residues. CDR3 nucleotide sequence: TGTGCCAGCAGTCCCTCCGGTGCATCGGTCCCCTCGGGGAACACCATATATTTT. This translates into CASSPSGASVPSGNTIYF.

The chain uses TRBV6-6 and TRBJ1-2; D is possibly TRBD1 (6 bases). This CDR3 comprises 12 residues. V was clipped by 6 bases and J by 6 bases, with 11 bases between them. Germline V gene data show CDR1 as MNHNY and CDR2 as SVGAGI (reference sequence). CDR3 loop: CASRTQGDGYTF. The CDR3 DNA reads TGTGCCAGCAGGACACAGGGAGATGGCTACACCTTC.

This rearrangement joins TRBV19 to TRBJ1-3, with 11 bases matching TRBD1. Trimming at V came to 7 bases and at J to 0 bases, leaving 14 bases not matched to a gene. This CDR3 comprises 19 residues. Germline CDR1 reads LNHDA; CDR2 reads SQIVND (reference sequence). DNA of the CDR3: TGTGCCAGTACCAAACCGGGACAGGGGGAAACGAGCTCTGGAAACACCATATATTTT. Encoded protein: CASTKPGQGETSSGNTIYF.